These 4 T cell receptor beta chains share one sample of origin, sequenced in a study of shared clonotypes between healthy human individuals. The repertoire was sequenced with immunoSEQ multiplex PCR; TCRdb's copy has only in-frame clones and lacks some. The sample lists around 2.1 million clones, just over 90% occurring once. Naivety among CD8 cells was defined by CD45RO negativity and positive CCR7 selection, thereby excluding terminally differentiated effector memory CD45RA+ cells. The sample taken for sequencing was naive CD8+ T cells from PBMCs. The receptors derive from a man younger than 30 in good health. Some clones in this sample may be carry-over from other donors' samples.

The V and J genes are TRBV4-3 and TRBJ2-3, with unresolved D. CDR3 length equals 13 residues. Germline V gene data show CDR1 as LGHNA and CDR2 as YSLEER. Deletions cut 1 base from V and 6 bases from J, with 8 bases between. The CDR3 DNA is TGCGCCAGCAGCCAAGGTGGGAAGGATACGCAGTATTTT. This translates into CASSQGGKDTQYF.

J is TRBJ1-5 and V is TRBV30; 7 positions agree with TRBD1. CDR1 and CDR2 from the germline V gene are GTSNPN and SVGIG (reference sequence). V was clipped by 0 bases and J by 6 bases; unmatched bases: 8. The CDR3 runs 15 residues. The CDR3 loop is CAWSVTGELGQPQHF. The CDR3 DNA reads TGTGCCTGGAGTGTCACAGGGGAATTGGGTCAGCCCCAGCATTTT.

The chain combines TRBV30 with TRBJ1-5; 7 bases are a match to TRBD1. Germline V gene lookup returns CDR1 GTSNPN and CDR2 SVGIG (reference sequence). Germline trimming cut 1 base from V and 7 bases from J; bases unmatched to any gene: 7. This CDR3 has 14 amino acids. The CDR3 reads CAWSGGTAGQPQHF. The CDR3 DNA reads TGTGCCTGGAGTGGCGGGACAGCTGGACAGCCCCAGCATTTT.

The chain employs TRBV13 and TRBJ1-2, with D tentatively TRBD1 (5 bases). V lost 5 bases to trimming and J lost 5 bases, with 15 bases between them. Looked up from germline, CDR1 is PRHDT and CDR2 is FYEKMQ (reference sequence). CDR3 length: 14 amino acids. This CDR3 reads CASSPAGPLYGYTF. Here the CDR3 DNA reads TGTGCCAGCAGCCCCGCAGGGCCACTTTATGGCTACACCTTC.